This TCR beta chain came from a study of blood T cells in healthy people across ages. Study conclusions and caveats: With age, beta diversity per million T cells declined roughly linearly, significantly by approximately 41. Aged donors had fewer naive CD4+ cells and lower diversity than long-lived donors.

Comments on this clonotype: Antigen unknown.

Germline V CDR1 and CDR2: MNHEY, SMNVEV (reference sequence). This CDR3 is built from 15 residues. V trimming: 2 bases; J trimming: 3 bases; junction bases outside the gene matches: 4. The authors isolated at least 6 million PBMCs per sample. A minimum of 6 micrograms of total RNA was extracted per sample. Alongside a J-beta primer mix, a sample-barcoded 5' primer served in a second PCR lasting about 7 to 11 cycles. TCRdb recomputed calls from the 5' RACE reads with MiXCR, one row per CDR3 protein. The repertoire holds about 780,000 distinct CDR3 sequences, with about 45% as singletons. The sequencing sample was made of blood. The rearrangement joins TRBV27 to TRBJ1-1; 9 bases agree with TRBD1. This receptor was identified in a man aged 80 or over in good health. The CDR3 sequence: CASSLGTGKDTEAFF. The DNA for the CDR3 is TGTGCCAGCAGTTTAGGGACAGGGAAAGACACTGAAGCTTTCTTT.